This T cell receptor (beta chain) is from a study of T cells expressing NK-cell markers. Looking at the study overall: The study sequenced eight donors, seven HCMV-seropositive and one seronegative.

Regarding this clonotype: Its antigen remains unknown.

As the method of synthesis, 5'RACE template switching with UMIs yielded TCR beta cDNA. TCRdb reprocessed the 5' RACE reads, with one entry per CDR3 protein and no DNA. The ten top clones account for approximately 1.4%, within a sample of about 460,000 distinct CDR3 sequences. General study findings and limits: Dominance of the CD3+CD56-NKG2C+ fraction by these clonotypes also held in a few donors.

Sequences were obtained from blood T cells: a sorted CD56 or NKG2C T cell subset, CD4+ or CD8+ T cells, or bulk PBMC T cells (not recorded which). The TCR comes from a woman in her fifties or sixties in good health.

CDR3: CASSPISSRADTQYF. The chain carries TRBV6-5 and TRBJ2-3; the D gene TCRdb calls, TRBD2, cannot be checked with no DNA. CDR1 and CDR2 from the germline V gene are MNHEY and SVGAGI. This CDR3 is built from 15 residues.